A single sample is the source of the 24 T cell receptor beta chains below, sequenced in a study of blood T cell repertoires in COVID-19. Data came from immunoSEQ multiplex PCR; TCRdb stores just in-frame clones and leaves some out. The table includes around 70,000 clones, approximately 90% detected once. The material sequenced was peripheral blood. The receptors were gathered from a woman in her fifties or sixties with active COVID-19.

CDR3 coding DNA: TGTGCCAGTAGTGTGGACAGGGGGCCCTACAATGAGCAGTTCTTC. Translation: CASSVDRGPYNEQFF. This rearrangement joins TRBV19 to TRBJ2-1, with TRBD1 matching over 11 bases. In germline, CDR1 is LNHDA, CDR2 SQIVND (reference sequence). The CDR3 is 15 amino acids. J was trimmed by 2 bases and V by 5 bases; bases with no gene match: 2.

This chain connects TRBV6-6 to TRBJ1-5; D uncertain. CDR1 is MNHNY, CDR2 SVGAGI, per germline (reference sequence). This CDR3 is built from 13 residues. Trimming shortened V by 7 bases and J by 2 bases, and 9 bases separated the two germline ends. The DNA of the CDR3 is TGTGCCAGCACTGACACACGCAATCAGCCCCAGCATTTT. Translated, it gives CASTDTRNQPQHF.

V and J are TRBV24-1 and TRBJ2-7; 10 positions match TRBD1. The CDR3 runs to 15 residues. Trimming took 4 bases from V and 2 from J; bases not matched to a gene: 4. Germline V gene lookup returns CDR1 KGHDR and CDR2 SFDVKD. The DNA of the CDR3 is TGTGCCACCAGTGAAGGGGACAGGGGAGCCTACGAGCAGTACTTC. This encodes CATSEGDRGAYEQYF.

The count of this clone is one. The rearrangement uses TRBV18 and TRBJ2-2; 8 bases match TRBD1. Germline-derived CDR1 and CDR2 are KGHSH and LQKENI. V gave up 1 base and J gave up 5 bases; unmatched junction bases: 9. The CDR3 spans 17 residues. The CDR3 loop reads CASSPQRDRGVTGELFF. The CDR3 nucleotides read TGTGCCAGCTCACCACAACGCGACAGGGGAGTTACCGGGGAGCTGTTTTTT.

This clone was recorded only once. V and J are TRBV27 and TRBJ1-4; TRBD1 is a possible D gene (5 bases). The germline V gene encodes CDR1 MNHEY and CDR2 SMNVEV (reference sequence). The CDR3 is 14 amino acids. V lost 8 bases and J 7 bases, leaving 17 bases between the germline ends. In nucleotides, the CDR3 is TGTGCCAGCGGGGGGAGGTGGCGCCCTGAAAAACTGTTTTTT. Its translation: CASGGRWRPEKLFF.

This clone was picked up one time. The chain uses TRBV2 and TRBJ2-7; TRBD2 matches 11 bases. The CDR3 has 15 amino acids. Germline CDR1 is SNHLY and CDR2 is FYNNEI. The junction had 4 bases not matched to a gene; V was cut back by 6 bases and J by 0 bases. CDR3 nucleotide sequence: TGTGCCAGCAGCGACGGGACTAGCGGCTCCTACGAGCAGTACTTC. Its translation is CASSDGTSGSYEQYF.

This chain links TRBV9 with TRBJ1-2, with D tentatively TRBD1 (6 bases). The CDR3 length is 14 residues. V lost 3 bases, J lost 3 bases, and 12 bases lay in between. Germline CDR1 SGDLS, CDR2 YYNGEE. This CDR3 reads CASSAGQGYYGYTF. CDR3 DNA sequence: TGTGCCAGCAGCGCAGGGCAGGGGTACTATGGCTACACCTTC. The whole variable domain, remainder taken from reference TRBV9 and TRBJ1-2, is DSGVTQTPKHLITATGQRVTLRCSPRSGDLSVYWYQQSLDQGLQFLIQYYNGEERAKGNILERFSAQQFPDLHSELNLSSLELGDSALYFCASSAGQGYYGYTFGSGTRLTVV.

The chain joins TRBV7-6 to TRBJ1-6, with 7 bases matching TRBD1. The CDR3 totals 15 residues. In germline, CDR1 is SGHVS, CDR2 FNYEAQ. V trimming: 9 bases; J trimming: 6 bases; junction bases outside the gene matches: 11. The CDR3 is CARLTGMPLNSPLHF. Here the CDR3 DNA reads TGTGCCAGATTGACAGGGATGCCCCTTAATTCACCCCTCCACTTT. The full variable domain, with the rest looked up from reference TRBV7-6 and TRBJ1-6, is GAGVSQSPRYKVTKRGQDVALRCDPISGHVSLYWYRQALGQGPEFLTYFNYEAQQDKSGLPNDRFSAERPEGSISTLTIQRTEQRDSAMYRCARLTGMPLNSPLHFGNGTRLTVT.

This chain joins TRBV19 and TRBJ1-4; maybe TRBD1 (5 bases). Germline V CDR1 and CDR2: LNHDA, SQIVND (reference sequence). Trimming took 5 bases from V and 0 from J, leaving 7 bases between them. CDR3 length equals 14 residues. Here the CDR3 reads CASSQGATNEKLFF. The DNA of the CDR3 is TGTGCCAGTAGTCAGGGTGCAACTAATGAAAAACTGTTTTTT. The variable domain in full, completed from reference TRBV19 and TRBJ1-4, reads DGGITQSPKYLFRKEGQNVTLSCEQNLNHDAMYWYRQDPGQGLRLIYYSQIVNDFQKGDIAEGYSVSREKKESFPLTVTSAQKNPTAFYLCASSQGATNEKLFFGSGTQLSVL.

This clone is a singleton in its sample. The chain uses TRBV7-6 and TRBJ1-3; 7 nucleotides match TRBD1. This CDR3 has 17 amino acids. Trimming removed 2 bases from V and 0 bases from J; junction bases left unmatched: 7. In germline, CDR1 is SGHVS, CDR2 FNYEAQ. The CDR3 sequence: CASSLNQGELSGNTIYF. The CDR3 region has the DNA TGTGCCAGCAGCTTAAATCAGGGGGAACTCTCTGGAAACACCATATATTTT. The variable domain in full, completed from reference TRBV7-6 and TRBJ1-3, reads GAGVSQSPRYKVTKRGQDVALRCDPISGHVSLYWYRQALGQGPEFLTYFNYEAQQDKSGLPNDRFSAERPEGSISTLTIQRTEQRDSAMYRCASSLNQGELSGNTIYFGEGSWLTVV.

V and J are TRBV9 and TRBJ1-4; perhaps TRBD1 as D (6 bases). This CDR3 region has 15 residues. V shed 4 bases and J shed 5 bases, with 15 bases lying between them. CDR1 and CDR2 (germline): SGDLS, YYNGEE. The CDR3 coding sequence is TGTGCCAGCAGCCCCGGACGGGGGGCGAATGAAAAACTGTTTTTT. Translated: CASSPGRGANEKLFF. Full variable domain (rest looked up from reference TRBV9 and TRBJ1-4): DSGVTQTPKHLITATGQRVTLRCSPRSGDLSVYWYQQSLDQGLQFLIQYYNGEERAKGNILERFSAQQFPDLHSELNLSSLELGDSALYFCASSPGRGANEKLFFGSGTQLSVL.

The gene calls are TRBV5-1 and TRBJ2-7; the D gene is possibly TRBD2 (6 bases). V was shortened by 1 base and J by 6 bases, with 14 bases between the two germline ends. CDR1 is SGHRS and CDR2 is YFSETQ in the germline V gene. This CDR3 is 14 amino acids long. The CDR3 loop is CASSLTGEPVEQYF. Written as DNA, the CDR3 is TGCGCCAGCAGCTTGACGGGGGAGCCCGTCGAGCAGTACTTC.

The chain employs TRBV6-5 and TRBJ2-2, with D tentatively TRBD2 (6 bases). Trimming removed 7 bases at V and 6 bases at J, with 9 bases between. The CDR3 runs 12 residues. Per the germline V gene, CDR1 is MNHEY and CDR2 is SVGAGI. As DNA, the CDR3 is TGTGCCAGCAACGGGGGAGCCGGGGAGCTGTTTTTT. It is translated as CASNGGAGELFF.

With regard to this clone: Other DNA sequences in the same sample also yield this CDR3. This sequence joins TRBV28 and TRBJ2-3; weak D call: TRBD2 (7 bases). This CDR3 region has 16 residues. V lost 7 bases, J lost 0 bases, and 17 bases lay in between. The germline gives CDR1 MDHEN, CDR2 SYDVKM. This CDR3 is CASKGGDRLSTDTQYF. The CDR3 nucleotides are TGTGCCAGCAAGGGGGGGGACCGCCTTAGCACAGATACGCAGTATTTT.

V is TRBV5-1 and J is TRBJ2-1, with D perhaps matching TRBD1 (6 bases). Looked up from germline, CDR1 is SGHRS and CDR2 is YFSETQ. Between the trimmed V and J ends, which lost 4 bases and 7 bases, there was a span of 15 bases. The CDR3 is 14 amino acids. The CDR3 here is CASSGTQGPNEQFF. Written as DNA, the CDR3 is TGCGCCAGCAGCGGGACACAGGGACCAAATGAGCAGTTCTTC. Combining the CDR3 with reference TRBV5-1 and TRBJ2-1 gives the whole variable domain KAGVTQTPRYLIKTRGQQVTLSCSPISGHRSVSWYQQTPGQGLQFLFEYFSETQRNKGNFPGRFSGRQFSNSRSEMNVSTLELGDSALYLCASSGTQGPNEQFFGPGTRLTVL.

The chain recombines TRBV7-2 with TRBJ2-7; D remains unclear. This CDR3 is 14 amino acids long. Germline-derived CDR1 and CDR2 are SGHTA and FQGNSA. Trimming pared 5 bases from V and 1 base from J, leaving 12 bases between. Here the CDR3 DNA reads TGTGCCAGCAGCGCGATTCCTAATTCCTACGAGCAGTACTTC. It is translated as CASSAIPNSYEQYF. Filled out from reference TRBV7-2 and TRBJ2-7, the complete variable domain reads GAGVSQSPSNKVTEKGKDVELRCDPISGHTALYWYRQSLGQGLEFLIYFQGNSAPDKSGLPSDRFSAERTGGSVSTLTIQRTQQEDSAVYLCASSAIPNSYEQYFGPGTRLTVT.

The rearrangement links TRBV6-5 to TRBJ2-7; a weak D match, TRBD1 (6 bases). Trimming cost V 0 bases and J 3 bases, with 9 bases left between them. The CDR3 runs to 14 residues. Germline CDR1 MNHEY, CDR2 SVGAGI. The CDR3 region has the DNA TGTGCCAGCAGTTACTCTGGGGGCCGCTACGAGCAGTACTTC. Translated, it gives CASSYSGGRYEQYF.

The chain couples TRBV6-2 or TRBV6-3 to TRBJ2-1; tentative D call: TRBD1 (5 bases). This CDR3 has 14 residues. V gave up 5 bases and J gave up 6 bases, with 14 bases separating them. Germline lookup yields CDR1 MNHEY and CDR2 SVGEGT. The CDR3 DNA follows: TGTGCCAGCAGTCCCCAGGGTTTTGGCAATGAGCAGTTCTTC. It translates to CASSPQGFGNEQFF.

The chain combines TRBV28 with TRBJ1-5, with no clear D. This CDR3 spans 15 amino acids. Between the trimmed V and J ends, which lost 6 bases and 7 bases, there was a span of 19 bases. In germline, CDR1 is MDHEN, CDR2 SYDVKM. The CDR3 sequence: CASSYARRARQPQHF. The DNA for the CDR3 is TGTGCCAGCAGCTATGCGAGGCGAGCACGGCAGCCCCAGCATTTT.

This chain uses TRBV5-1 with TRBJ2-3; D is possibly TRBD1 (5 bases). This CDR3 region has 15 residues. Germline assignment: CDR1 SGHRS and CDR2 YFSETQ. V was clipped by 1 base and J by 6 bases, with 15 bases between them. The CDR3 reads CASSLQGFGGDTQYF. The CDR3 region has the DNA TGCGCCAGCAGCTTGCAGGGATTTGGTGGGGATACGCAGTATTTT.

This chain connects TRBV2 to TRBJ2-5, with no clear D. This CDR3 comprises 12 residues. CDR1 SNHLY and CDR2 FYNNEI come from the germline V gene. V was shortened by 4 bases and J by 5 bases, with 8 bases between the two germline ends. CDR3 DNA: TGTGCCAGCAGTGTAGACGGGGAGACCCAGTACTTC. Protein: CASSVDGETQYF.

This chain joins TRBV28 and TRBJ2-7, with a weak D call TRBD2 (6 bases). Germline lookup yields CDR1 MDHEN and CDR2 SYDVKM. V lost 5 bases and J lost 2, with 16 bases in between. The CDR3 sequence is 15 residues long. DNA for the CDR3: TGTGCCAGCAGTCCCCTGGACCCGGGGGCCTACGAGCAGTACTTC. It yields the protein CASSPLDPGAYEQYF. The full variable domain, rest sourced from reference TRBV28 and TRBJ2-7, is DVKVTQSSRYLVKRTGEKVFLECVQDMDHENMFWYRQDPGLGLRLIYFSYDVKMKEKGDIPEGYSVSREKKERFSLILESASTNQTSMYLCASSPLDPGAYEQYFGPGTRLTVT.

The chain couples TRBV7-9 to TRBJ2-5, with 8 nucleotides matching TRBD2. Germline trimming cut 10 bases from V and 1 base from J; bases unmatched to any gene: 5. Germline values: CDR1 SEHNR, CDR2 FQNEAQ (reference sequence). CDR3 length: 13 amino acids. This CDR3 is CAIETSVQETQYF. Here the CDR3 DNA reads TGTGCCATCGAGACTAGCGTCCAAGAGACCCAGTACTTC.

This chain links TRBV7-2 with TRBJ1-1, with 9 positions matching TRBD1. After removal of 0 bases from V and 7 bases from J, the junction contained 3 bases not matched to a gene. This CDR3 contains 14 residues. The V gene's germline CDR1 is SGHTA and CDR2 FQGNSA. CDR3 amino acids: CASSLAGQGSEAFF. CDR3 in DNA: TGTGCCAGCAGCTTAGCGGGACAGGGCAGTGAAGCTTTCTTT.